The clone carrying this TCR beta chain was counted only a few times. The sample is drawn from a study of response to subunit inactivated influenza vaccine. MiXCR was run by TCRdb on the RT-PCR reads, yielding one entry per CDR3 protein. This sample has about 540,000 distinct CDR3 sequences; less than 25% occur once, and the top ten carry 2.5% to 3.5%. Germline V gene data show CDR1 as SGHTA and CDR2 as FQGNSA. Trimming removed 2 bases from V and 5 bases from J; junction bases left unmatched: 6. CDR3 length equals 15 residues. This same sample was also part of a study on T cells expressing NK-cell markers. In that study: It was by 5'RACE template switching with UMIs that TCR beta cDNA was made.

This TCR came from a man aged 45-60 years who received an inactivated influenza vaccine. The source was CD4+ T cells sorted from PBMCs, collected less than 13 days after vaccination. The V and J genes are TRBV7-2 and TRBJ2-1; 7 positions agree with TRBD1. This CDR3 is CASSLSGQLNNEQFF. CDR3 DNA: TGTGCCAGCAGCTTATCGGGACAGTTGAACAATGAGCAGTTCTTC.